Shown below are 19 T cell receptor beta chains from a single sample sequenced in a study of human T cells and chemical hapten exposure. Time point here: patch test 1, 2 weeks after DPC sensitization. The treatment here: therapeutic diphenylcyclopropenone sensitization with weekly scalp DPC. The starting material, unfractionated whole blood, was used for total RNA extraction. TCRdb itself ran the RACE reads through MiXCR, one entry per CDR3 protein. The data hold roughly 50,000 distinct CDR3 sequences, with approximately 9.9% observed a single time. Sequencing used whole blood, obtained in connection with sensitization to the hapten diphenylcyclopropenone (DPC). Receptors originate from a woman aged 40 to 50 with alopecia areata. Some clones in this sample may be carry-over from other donors' samples.

This clonotype was seen at least ten times. The chain employs TRBV4-3 and TRBJ2-7; TRBD1 is a possible D gene (5 bases). CDR3 size: 14 residues. Germline V CDR1 and CDR2: LGHNA, YSLEER. Trimming removed 0 bases at V and 8 bases at J, with 14 bases between. CDR3 sequence (DNA): TGCGCCAGCAGCCAAGATCCCCCAAGGGGCAAGCAGTACTTC. Translating gives CASSQDPPRGKQYF.

V usage is TRBV9 and J usage is TRBJ2-5; D gene unclear. Germline CDR1 SGDLS, CDR2 YYNGEE. V was pared by 3 bases and J by 7 bases, with 19 bases between. This CDR3 spans 15 amino acids. The CDR3 DNA sequence: TGTGCCAGCAGCGCAGCCCCCGAGGCAGGAGTGACCCAGTACTTC. Amino acid sequence: CASSAAPEAGVTQYF.

There are many counts of this clonotype. The chain links TRBV7-2 to TRBJ1-2; no clear D gene. The germline V gene has CDR1 SGHTA and CDR2 FQGNSA. CDR3 size: 11 residues. V dropped 1 base and J dropped 10 bases, with 7 bases sitting between them. Here the CDR3 reads CASSLGRLYTF. The DNA of the CDR3 is TGTGCCAGCAGCTTAGGGAGACTCTACACCTTC.

This clonotype has a handful of counts. The chain joins TRBV24-1 to TRBJ2-5; D unresolved. CDR1 and CDR2 from the germline V gene are KGHDR and SFDVKD. The CDR3 runs 12 residues. V was shortened by 9 bases and J by 10 bases, with 17 bases between the two germline ends. In nucleotides, the CDR3 is TGTGCCACCTCTCAGGACCACAAGAACCAGTACTTC. Protein sequence: CATSQDHKNQYF.

This clonotype came up many times. The CDR3: CASSYRNQPQHF. The CDR3 DNA follows: TGTGCCAGCAGCTATAGGAATCAGCCCCAGCATTTT. V gene TRBV3-1 combines with J gene TRBJ1-5; no clear D gene. CDR1 and CDR2 from the germline V gene are LGHDT and YNNKEL (reference sequence). V gave up 5 bases and J gave up 4 bases, with 6 bases separating them. The CDR3 has 12 amino acids.

At least ten counts were recorded for this clonotype. The rearrangement uses TRBV24-1 and TRBJ2-1; no firm D call. The CDR3 runs 13 residues. The V gene lost 3 bases and the J gene lost 6 bases, with 8 bases spanning the gap. Germline V gene lookup returns CDR1 KGHDR and CDR2 SFDVKD. The CDR3 spells CATSDGALNEQFF. In nucleotides, the CDR3 is TGTGCCACCAGTGATGGAGCTCTCAATGAGCAGTTCTTC.

The sample holds a few counts of this clonotype. The chain combines TRBV4-3 with TRBJ2-3; D may be TRBD2 (5 bases). This CDR3 has 14 amino acids. Germline V gene lookup returns CDR1 LGHNA and CDR2 YSLEER. V lost 4 bases to trimming and J lost 1 base, with 9 bases between them. CDR3 amino acids: CASSLLGGTDTQYF. For the CDR3, the DNA is TGCGCCAGCAGCCTTCTGGGAGGCACAGATACGCAGTATTTT.

This clonotype has more than one count but fewer than ten. This sequence joins TRBV5-1 and TRBJ2-7; 9 bases align to TRBD2. After removal of 2 bases from V and 4 bases from J, the junction contained 7 bases not matched to a gene. Germline V gene sequence: CDR1 SGHRS, CDR2 YFSETQ. This CDR3 region has 15 residues. As DNA, the CDR3 is TGCGCCAGCAGCTTACTAGCGGGCGAGAAGTACGAGCAGTACTTC. Residues: CASSLLAGEKYEQYF.

The chain is built from TRBV20-1 and TRBJ2-7; D is uncertain. Trimming took off 0 bases at V and 2 bases at J, with 14 bases between the two ends. The CDR3 covers 15 residues. Germline V gives CDR1 DFQATT, CDR2 SNEGSKA (reference sequence). The chain's CDR3 is CSARDKGRPPYEQYF. DNA of the CDR3: TGCAGTGCTAGAGATAAAGGCAGGCCCCCCTACGAGCAGTACTTC.

J is TRBJ2-5 and V is TRBV27; tentative D call: TRBD1 (6 bases). Trimming shortened V by 0 bases and J by 4 bases, and 15 bases separated the two germline ends. CDR3 length: 16 residues. CDR1 MNHEY and CDR2 SMNVEV come from the germline V gene (reference sequence). The CDR3 reads CASSLSRQGMRETQYF. The CDR3 DNA follows: TGTGCCAGCAGTTTATCGCGCCAGGGGATGCGAGAGACCCAGTACTTC.

The chain joins TRBV7-9 to TRBJ1-6; perhaps TRBD1 as D (6 bases). From germline, CDR1 is SEHNR and CDR2 FQNEAQ (reference sequence). The CDR3 is 14 amino acids. Trimming removed 5 bases from V and 14 bases from J, with 19 bases in between. DNA of the CDR3: TGTGCCAGCAGCCCAGACCACAGGGTAACCACCCTCCACTTT. Its protein product is CASSPDHRVTTLHF.

The chain uses TRBV7-6 and TRBJ2-1, with 9 bases identical to TRBD2. In germline, CDR1 is SGHVS, CDR2 FNYEAQ. The CDR3 runs to 15 residues. Trimming took 2 bases from V and 6 from J; bases not matched to a gene: 5. The CDR3 nucleotides are TGTGCCAGCAGCTTACCGGCGGGGGGGAGCAATGAGCAGTTCTTC. Protein sequence: CASSLPAGGSNEQFF.

The sample holds many counts of this clonotype. This chain uses TRBV20-1 with TRBJ1-1, with 10 bases matching TRBD1. Trimming removed 6 bases from V and 1 base from J; junction bases left unmatched: 8. CDR1 is DFQATT, CDR2 SNEGSKA, per germline (reference sequence). The CDR3 is 15 residues long. CDR3 in DNA: TGCAGTGCCCTACGGACAGGGGGTTGGAACACTGAAGCTTTCTTT. Translating it yields CSALRTGGWNTEAFF.

For the CDR3, the DNA is TGTGCCAGCAGTTTCAGGGCCCCCTACGAGCAGTACTTC. The encoded protein is CASSFRAPYEQYF. The chain uses TRBV12-3 or TRBV12-4 and TRBJ2-7, with D maybe TRBD1 (5 bases). V lost 3 bases, J lost 2 bases, and 8 bases lay in between. CDR3 length equals 13 residues.

This clonotype showed up just a few times. The chain is built from TRBV12-2 and TRBJ1-2; the DNA was not compared with TRBD1, the D call given in the table. TRBV12-2 is designated a pseudogene. This CDR3 spans 18 amino acids. The CDR3 protein is CASRFRDSPQFHNYGYTF. The CDR3 coding sequence is TGTGCAAGTCGCTTCCGGGACAGTCCACAGTTCCATAACTATGGCTACACCTTC.

This clonotype turned up a few times. The chain employs TRBV20-1 and TRBJ2-1, with D unclear. The germline V gene has CDR1 DFQATT and CDR2 SNEGSKA (reference sequence). The germline V and J ends were trimmed by 0 bases and 0 bases, with 9 bases remaining between them. CDR3 length: 15 residues. CDR3 coding DNA: TGCAGTGCTAGAGAGTCTCCCAGCTCCTACAATGAGCAGTTCTTC. Protein product: CSARESPSSYNEQFF.

This clonotype was detected a few times. The chain joins TRBV29-1 to TRBJ1-3; D might be TRBD1 (6 bases). The V gene lost 4 bases and the J gene lost 3 bases, with 7 bases spanning the gap. This CDR3 spans 12 amino acids. In germline, CDR1 is SQVTM, CDR2 ANQGSEA. The CDR3 nucleotides read TGCAGCGTTGGGACAGATGGAAACACCATATATTTT. It specifies CSVGTDGNTIYF. Looking up the rest from reference TRBV29-1 and TRBJ1-3 gives the full variable domain: SAVISQKPSRDICQRGTSLTIQCQVDSQVTMMFWYRQQPGQSLTLIATANQGSEATYESGFVIDKFPISRPNLTFSTLTVSNMSPEDSSIYLCSVGTDGNTIYFGEGSWLTVV.

This clonotype was seen only a few times. V gene TRBV7-9 combines with J gene TRBJ2-5, with D perhaps matching TRBD2 (5 bases). The V end was cut by 2 bases, the J end by 5 bases, with 12 bases between. The CDR3 consists of 14 residues. CDR1 SEHNR and CDR2 FQNEAQ come from the germline V gene (reference sequence). The CDR3 DNA reads TGTGCCAGCAGCTTAAGGGAGATTGAGGAGACCCAGTACTTC. Translated, it gives CASSLREIEETQYF. Combining the CDR3 with reference TRBV7-9 and TRBJ2-5 gives the whole variable domain DTGVSQNPRHKITKRGQNVTFRCDPISEHNRLYWYRQTLGQGPEFLTYFQNEAQLEKSRLLSDRFSAERPKGSFSTLEIQRTEQGDSAMYLCASSLREIEETQYFGPGTRLLVL.

This clonotype was seen repeatedly, ten times or more. This rearrangement joins TRBV5-6 to TRBJ1-4, with no clear D. CDR1 is SGHDT and CDR2 is YYEEEE in the germline V gene. V was cut by 0 bases and J by 7 bases, with 7 bases left in between. There are 13 residues in the CDR3. In nucleotides, the CDR3 is TGTGCCAGCAGCTTGGTGTTAAGTGAAAAACTGTTTTTT. Its translation: CASSLVLSEKLFF.